This TCR beta chain was obtained from a study of blood T cell repertoires in COVID-19. The wider study: Nucleic acid was either cDNA or gDNA, and it came from T cells, B-cell-depleted T cells, or PBMCs.

Authors' data handling: Amplifying reference gene primers gave estimates of nucleated cell counts. Here immunoSEQ multiplex PCR was the method, and the copy in TCRdb shows in-frame clones only, minus some. The V and J calls and clone size come from that table; D and trimming were worked out from the DNA. The sample yields tens of thousands of clones, around 80% seen once. The sequence was obtained from a human donor in a cohort sampled during active COVID-19. Sequencing used peripheral blood.

This CDR3 reads CASSPSRGMNTEAFF. The CDR3 DNA is TGTGCCAGCAGCCCCTCCCGCGGGATGAACACTGAAGCTTTCTTT. The chain joins TRBV7-2 to TRBJ1-1; D uncertain. The CDR3 covers 15 residues. Trimming pared 5 bases from V and 0 bases from J, leaving 13 bases between. Germline V gene data show CDR1 as SGHTA and CDR2 as FQGNSA.